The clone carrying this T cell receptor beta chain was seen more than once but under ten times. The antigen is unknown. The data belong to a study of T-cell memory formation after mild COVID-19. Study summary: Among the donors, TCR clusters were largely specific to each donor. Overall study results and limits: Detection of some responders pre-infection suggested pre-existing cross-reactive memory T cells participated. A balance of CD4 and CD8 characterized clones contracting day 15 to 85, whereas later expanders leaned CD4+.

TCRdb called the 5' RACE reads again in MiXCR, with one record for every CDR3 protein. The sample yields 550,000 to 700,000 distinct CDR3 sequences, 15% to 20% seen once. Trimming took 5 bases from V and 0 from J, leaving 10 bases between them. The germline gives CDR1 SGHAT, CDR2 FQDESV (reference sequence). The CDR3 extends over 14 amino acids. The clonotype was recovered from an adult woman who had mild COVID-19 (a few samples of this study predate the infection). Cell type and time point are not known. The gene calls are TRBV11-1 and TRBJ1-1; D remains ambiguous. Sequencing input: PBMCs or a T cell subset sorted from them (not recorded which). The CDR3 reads CASSRHLLNTEAFF. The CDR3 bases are TGTGCCAGCAGCAGACACCTCTTGAACACTGAAGCTTTCTTT. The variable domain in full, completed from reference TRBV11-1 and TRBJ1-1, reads EAEVAQSPRYKITEKSQAVAFWCDPISGHATLYWYRQILGQGPELLVQFQDESVVDDSQLPKDRFSAERLKGVDSTLKIQPAELGDSAMYLCASSRHLLNTEAFFGQGTRLTVV.